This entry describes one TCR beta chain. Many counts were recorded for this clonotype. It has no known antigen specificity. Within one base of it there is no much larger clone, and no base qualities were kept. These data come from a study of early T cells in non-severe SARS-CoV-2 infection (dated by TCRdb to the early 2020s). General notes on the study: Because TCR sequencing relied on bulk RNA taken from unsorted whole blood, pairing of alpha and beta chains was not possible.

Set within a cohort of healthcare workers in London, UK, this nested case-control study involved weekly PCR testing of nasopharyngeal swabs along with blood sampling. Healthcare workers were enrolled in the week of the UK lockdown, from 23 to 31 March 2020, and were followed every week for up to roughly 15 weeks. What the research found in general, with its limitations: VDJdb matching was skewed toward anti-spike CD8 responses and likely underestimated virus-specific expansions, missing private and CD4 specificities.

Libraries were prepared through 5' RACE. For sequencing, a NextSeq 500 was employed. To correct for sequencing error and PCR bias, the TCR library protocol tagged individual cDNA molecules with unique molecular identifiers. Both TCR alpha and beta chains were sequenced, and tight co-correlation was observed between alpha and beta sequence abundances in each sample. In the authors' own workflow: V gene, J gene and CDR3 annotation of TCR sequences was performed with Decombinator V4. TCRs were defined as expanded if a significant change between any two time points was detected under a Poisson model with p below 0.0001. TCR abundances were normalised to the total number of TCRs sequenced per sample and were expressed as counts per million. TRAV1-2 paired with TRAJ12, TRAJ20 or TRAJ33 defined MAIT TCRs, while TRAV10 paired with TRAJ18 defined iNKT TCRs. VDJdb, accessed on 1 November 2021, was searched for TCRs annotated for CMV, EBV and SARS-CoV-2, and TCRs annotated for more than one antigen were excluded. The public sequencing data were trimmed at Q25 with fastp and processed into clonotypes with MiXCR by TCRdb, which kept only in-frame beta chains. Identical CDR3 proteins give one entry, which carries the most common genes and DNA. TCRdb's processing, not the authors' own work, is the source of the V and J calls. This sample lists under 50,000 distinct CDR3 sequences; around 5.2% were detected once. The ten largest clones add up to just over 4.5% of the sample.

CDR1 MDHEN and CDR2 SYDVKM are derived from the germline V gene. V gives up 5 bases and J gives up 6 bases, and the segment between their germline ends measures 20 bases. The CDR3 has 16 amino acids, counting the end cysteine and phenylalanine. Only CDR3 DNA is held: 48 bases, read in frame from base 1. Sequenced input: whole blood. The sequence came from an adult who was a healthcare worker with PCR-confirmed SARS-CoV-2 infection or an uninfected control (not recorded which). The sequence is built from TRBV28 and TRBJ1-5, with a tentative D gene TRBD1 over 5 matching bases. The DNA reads TGTGCCAGCAGTCATTACGGGGGGGTTGGTGGTCAGCCCCAGCATTTT. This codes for CASSHYGGVGGQPQHF. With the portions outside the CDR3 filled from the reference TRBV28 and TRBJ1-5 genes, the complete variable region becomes DVKVTQSSRYLVKRTGEKVFLECVQDMDHENMFWYRQDPGLGLRLIYFSYDVKMKEKGDIPEGYSVSREKKERFSLILESASTNQTSMYLCASSHYGGVGGQPQHFGDGTRLSIL.